The 25 T cell receptor beta chains reported below all come from one sample, sequenced in a study of blood T cell repertoires in COVID-19. Sequencing was performed with immunoSEQ multiplex PCR; in TCRdb, only in-frame clones are kept and a portion is missing. The table records some 260,000 clones, about 90% of them present only once. Sequenced material: PBMCs or T cells enriched from blood (not recorded which). These receptors were collected from a woman under 30 who had recovered from COVID-19.

The chain combines TRBV18 with TRBJ1-1, with TRBD1 matching over 8 bases. This CDR3 is built from 13 residues. V lost 4 bases to trimming and J lost 6 bases; unmatched junction nucleotides: 4. In germline, CDR1 is KGHSH, CDR2 LQKENI. As DNA, the CDR3 is TGTGCCAGCTCACGTGACAGGGGATCTGAAGCTTTCTTT. Its translation is CASSRDRGSEAFF.

This clone appeared once. The chain has TRBV11-3 and TRBJ1-1; D is undetermined. The CDR3 loop spans 16 amino acids. The germline V gene has CDR1 SGHNT and CDR2 YENEEA. Trimming took off 5 bases at V and 5 bases at J, with 21 bases between the two ends. In DNA, the CDR3 is TGTGCCAGCAGCCTCGTGCAGAGGAGAGCGAGAACTGAAGCTTTCTTT. Amino acids: CASSLVQRRARTEAFF.

The V and J genes are TRBV19 and TRBJ2-2; weak D call: TRBD2 (6 bases). V lost 1 base and J 7 bases, leaving 7 bases between the germline ends. Germline CDR1 reads LNHDA; CDR2 reads SQIVND (reference sequence). The CDR3 runs 13 residues. The CDR3 bases are TGTGCCAGTAGTATAGGGGAGGTCGGGGAGCTGTTTTTT. Encoded protein: CASSIGEVGELFF.

The rearrangement links TRBV11-2 to TRBJ2-3, with TRBD2 as a possible D gene (5 bases). The CDR3 covers 14 residues. Trimming left V 5 bases short and J 3 bases short, with 12 bases between. Germline V gene data show CDR1 as SGHAT and CDR2 as FQNNGV. The CDR3 DNA reads as TGTGCCAGCAGCCCCATAGGGAGAACAGATACGCAGTATTTT. It translates to CASSPIGRTDTQYF.

This rearrangement joins TRBV6-5 to TRBJ1-2, with D uncertain. V gave up 8 bases and J gave up 1 base, with 11 bases separating them. This CDR3 is 13 amino acids long. Germline CDR1 is MNHEY and CDR2 is SVGAGI. CDR3 amino acids: CASVRLDNYGYTF. As DNA, the CDR3 is TGTGCCAGCGTCCGACTCGATAACTATGGCTACACCTTC.

The chain links TRBV5-4 to TRBJ2-7; 8 nucleotides align to TRBD1. With 2 bases clipped from V and 5 bases from J, the junction kept 9 bases outside the gene matches. Germline CDR1 SGHNT, CDR2 YYREEE (reference sequence). The CDR3 length is 15 residues. CDR3 nucleotide sequence: TGTGCCAGCAGCTTTACAGGGGGAAGTTTTCACGAGCAGTACTTC. Residues: CASSFTGGSFHEQYF.

J is TRBJ1-4 and V is TRBV10-3, with a possible D match to TRBD1 (6 bases). The length of the CDR3 is 13 residues. The V gene's germline CDR1 is ENHRY and CDR2 SYGVKD. V lost 6 bases to trimming and J lost 5 bases, with 10 bases between them. CDR3 sequence (DNA): TGTGCCATCAGCCCGGGGGGCAATGAAAAACTGTTTTTT. This translates into CAISPGGNEKLFF.

V and J are TRBV28 and TRBJ2-1, with 10 positions matching TRBD2. V was clipped by 4 bases and J by 8 bases; unmatched bases: 17. This CDR3 spans 18 amino acids. The V gene's germline CDR1 is MDHEN and CDR2 SYDVKM. CDR3 loop: CASSSPARAGGPKDEQFF. CDR3 nucleotide sequence: TGTGCCAGCAGTTCCCCTGCCCGAGCGGGAGGGCCGAAGGATGAGCAGTTCTTC.

On this clone: The germline gene is not matched at one end of the junction; a read error may be the cause. The rearrangement uses TRBV19 and TRBJ1-1; 9 bases map to TRBD1. Germline lookup yields CDR1 LNHDA and CDR2 SQIVND (reference sequence). This CDR3 comprises 15 residues. In DNA, the CDR3 is TGTGCCAGTAGAATAGAGGACAGGGGGAACACTGAAGCTTTCTTT. Amino acids: CASRIEDRGNTEAFF.

The genes are TRBV10-3 and TRBJ2-2, with unresolved D. This CDR3 is 16 amino acids long. V gave up 0 bases and J gave up 3 bases, with 11 bases separating them. Germline assignment: CDR1 ENHRY and CDR2 SYGVKD. The CDR3 region has the DNA TGTGCCATCAGTGAGTCTTATCCGTCGGACACCGGGGAGCTGTTTTTT. Translating gives CAISESYPSDTGELFF.

V and J are TRBV11-3 and TRBJ1-3; 7 bases are a match to TRBD1. This CDR3 is 15 amino acids long. Unmatched junction bases numbered 6, after V lost 4 bases and J lost 3 bases. The germline V gene has CDR1 SGHNT and CDR2 YENEEA. In DNA, the CDR3 is TGTGCCAGCAGCTCCAGACAGGGCTATGGAAACACCATATATTTT. This gives the protein CASSSRQGYGNTIYF.

The genes are TRBV6-5 and TRBJ1-6, with 7 nucleotides matching TRBD1. Trimming cost V 8 bases and J 9 bases; bases outside gene matches: 13. The CDR3 consists of 15 residues. The germline CDR1 and CDR2 sequences are MNHEY and SVGAGI. CDR3 residues: CASLYLDRVASPLHF. DNA for the CDR3: TGTGCCAGCCTCTACCTTGACAGGGTGGCTTCACCCCTCCACTTT.

The chain has TRBV6-5 and TRBJ1-2; D is perhaps TRBD1 (6 bases). V was shortened by 6 bases and J by 2 bases, with 16 bases between the two germline ends. This CDR3 spans 15 amino acids. Per germline, CDR1 MNHEY and CDR2 SVGAGI. The CDR3 sequence: CASSPRQVTNYGYTF. The CDR3 region has the DNA TGTGCCAGCAGCCCCAGACAGGTTACAAACTATGGCTACACCTTC.

V is TRBV13 and J is TRBJ1-3, with a tentative D call TRBD1 (5 bases). CDR1 and CDR2 (germline): PRHDT, FYEKMQ (reference sequence). The germline V and J ends were trimmed by 3 bases and 1 base, with 10 bases remaining between them. This CDR3 has 15 residues. The CDR3 nucleotides read TGTGCCAGCAGCTTGTATCGGGGGTCTGGAAACACCATATATTTT. Translation: CASSLYRGSGNTIYF. The full variable domain, completed using reference TRBV13 and TRBJ1-3, is AAGVIQSPRHLIKEKRETATLKCYPIPRHDTVYWYQQGPGQDPQFLISFYEKMQSDKGSIPDRFSAQQFSDYHSELNMSSLELGDSALYFCASSLYRGSGNTIYFGEGSWLTVV.

This clone was seen only once. In nucleotides, the CDR3 is TGTGCCAGCAGTTTACAGGGGCAAGGCTACACCTTC. Translated, it gives CASSLQGQGYTF. The V call is TRBV28, the J call TRBJ1-2, with D perhaps matching TRBD1 (6 bases). The CDR3 sequence is 12 residues long. V was cut by 2 bases and J by 8 bases, with 9 bases left in between. From germline, CDR1 is MDHEN and CDR2 SYDVKM.

The chain combines TRBV4-3 with TRBJ1-2; TRBD1 matches 9 bases. The CDR3 contains 15 residues. In germline, CDR1 is LGHNA, CDR2 YSLEER. The V gene end was trimmed by 3 bases and the J gene end by 4 bases; junction bases not matched to a gene: 6. CDR3 residues: CASSQTGQGTYGYTF. The CDR3 coding sequence is TGCGCCAGCAGCCAGACCGGACAGGGGACCTATGGCTACACCTTC.

The chain links TRBV4-1 to TRBJ1-2, with D possibly being TRBD1 (5 bases). CDR1 and CDR2 (germline): MGHRA, YSYEKL. Trimming took 1 base from V and 5 from J, leaving 17 bases between them. The CDR3 totals 16 residues. The CDR3 sequence: CASSQGDLTARYGYTF. CDR3 sequence (DNA): TGCGCCAGCAGCCAAGGGGATTTGACAGCTAGGTATGGCTACACCTTC.

The chain joins TRBV6-2 or TRBV6-3 to TRBJ1-5, with 10 bases identical to TRBD1. V lost 2 bases to trimming and J lost 0 bases; unmatched junction nucleotides: 16. Germline V gene lookup returns CDR1 MNHEY and CDR2 SVGEGT. The CDR3 contains 21 residues. The CDR3 here is CASSYRGRWTGGSYSNQPQHF. In DNA form, the CDR3 reads TGTGCCAGCAGTTACCGGGGACGGTGGACAGGGGGATCTTATAGCAATCAGCCCCAGCATTTT.

J is TRBJ1-3 and V is TRBV10-3, with D unresolved. V dropped 2 bases and J dropped 0 bases, with 5 bases sitting between them. The length of the CDR3 is 14 residues. CDR1 and CDR2 from the germline V gene are ENHRY and SYGVKD. CDR3 loop: CAISENNSGNTIYF. The CDR3 coding sequence is TGTGCCATCAGTGAGAACAACTCTGGAAACACCATATATTTT.

About this clone: The sample has other DNA sequences that encode this CDR3 too. The genes are TRBV12-3 or TRBV12-4 and TRBJ2-5; 7 bases are shared with TRBD1. This CDR3 contains 13 residues. With V trimmed by 6 bases and J by 1 base, 2 bases remained unmatched. CDR3 in DNA: TGTGCCAGCAGACGGGACAGCCAAGAGACCCAGTACTTC. Residues: CASRRDSQETQYF.

The chain couples TRBV7-2 to TRBJ1-1; D not certain. The CDR3 contains 16 residues. Germline V gene lookup returns CDR1 SGHTA and CDR2 FQGNSA. V lost 1 base and J 5 bases, leaving 17 bases between the germline ends. The CDR3 region has the DNA TGTGCCAGCAGCTTAGTAAGGGCAGGTCCGGGGACTGAAGCTTTCTTT. Its protein product is CASSLVRAGPGTEAFF.

The rearrangement uses TRBV20-1 and TRBJ1-2; TRBD1 matches at 7 bases. The CDR3 has 12 amino acids. CDR1 is DFQATT and CDR2 is SNEGSKA in the germline V gene (reference sequence). Trimming took 4 bases from V and 3 from J; bases not matched to a gene: 2. CDR3 nucleotides: TGCAGTGCTAATGACAGGGACTATGGCTACACCTTC. Translated, it gives CSANDRDYGYTF.

This sequence joins TRBV6-5 and TRBJ2-7, with a possible D match to TRBD1 (5 bases). Trimming shortened V by 6 bases and J by 5 bases, and 11 bases separated the two germline ends. In germline, CDR1 is MNHEY, CDR2 SVGAGI. There are 12 residues in the CDR3. In DNA form, the CDR3 reads TGTGCCAGCAGGGGGCCCCGCCACGAGCAGTACTTC. It translates to CASRGPRHEQYF.

This clone was counted once. The chain links TRBV6-5 to TRBJ1-1; D might be TRBD1 (6 bases). V lost 6 bases to trimming and J lost 3 bases, with 14 bases between them. The CDR3 loop spans 14 amino acids. CDR1 is MNHEY, CDR2 SVGAGI, per germline. Here the CDR3 DNA reads TGTGCCAGCAGATTGGACAGCCTTTACACTGAAGCTTTCTTT. Protein product: CASRLDSLYTEAFF.

V gene TRBV2 combines with J gene TRBJ2-5; D is undetermined. The CDR3 covers 11 residues. Germline loops: CDR1 SNHLY, CDR2 FYNNEI. With 8 bases removed from V and 4 bases from J, the gap between germline ends came to 8 bases. The CDR3 nucleotides are TGTGCCAGCGGCACCAGAGAGACCCAGTACTTC. It specifies CASGTRETQYF.